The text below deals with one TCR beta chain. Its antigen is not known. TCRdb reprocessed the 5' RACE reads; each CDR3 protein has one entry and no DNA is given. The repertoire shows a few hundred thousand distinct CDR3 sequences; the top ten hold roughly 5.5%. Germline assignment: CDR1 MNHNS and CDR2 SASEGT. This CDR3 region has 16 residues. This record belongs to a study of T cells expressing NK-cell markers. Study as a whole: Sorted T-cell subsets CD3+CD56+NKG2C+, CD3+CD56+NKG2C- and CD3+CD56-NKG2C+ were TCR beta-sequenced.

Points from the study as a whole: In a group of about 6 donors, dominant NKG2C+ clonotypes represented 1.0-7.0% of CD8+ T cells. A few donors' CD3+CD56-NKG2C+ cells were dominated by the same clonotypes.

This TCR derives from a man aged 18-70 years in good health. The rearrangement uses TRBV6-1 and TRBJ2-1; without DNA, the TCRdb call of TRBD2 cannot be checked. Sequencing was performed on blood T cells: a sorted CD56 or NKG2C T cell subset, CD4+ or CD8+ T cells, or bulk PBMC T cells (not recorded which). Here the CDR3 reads CASSKGLAIRLAEQFF.